The TCR beta chain under discussion was sequenced for a study of cytomegalovirus exposure and HLA in healthy donors (TCRdb year 2017). About the full investigation: According to a later analysis, the 110 or so validation repertoires were produced on the same platform as the 700 or so repertoires of the first cohort. To predict cytomegalovirus infection status, the study brought together high-throughput TCR immunosequencing, statistical association of individual TCRs with disease status, and machine learning. The study was designed to test whether signatures of past pathogen exposure could be identified by cataloging public T cell receptors. In addition to the first cohort of 500 to 850 subjects, a separate validation cohort of some 120 different subjects was used. Study-wide conclusions, independent of this receptor: Three of the identified cytomegalovirus-associated TCR beta chains were confirmed in vitro to be specific for cytomegalovirus antigens. It was suggested by the authors that the approach could potentially be generalized to other disease states and immunological phenotypes. Most TCR sequences were seen in very few donors, while some public TCRs were found in many individuals. The classifier was reported to diagnose cytomegalovirus status with high specificity and sensitivity in both the original cohort and the validation cohort. The study gave a list of under 200 TCR beta chains associated with cytomegalovirus. Of the cluster scores, roughly 93% were above 0 in a later analysis, which found that TCRs clustered in the first cohort also tended to co-occur in the 120 validation repertoires. A later analysis had no HLA typing for the validation cohort, so co-occurrence there was scored across all 120 or so repertoires.

The CDR3 holds 14 amino acids from the cysteine to the phenylalanine. Only the CDR3 region is kept as DNA, spanning 42 bases read in frame from base 1. The germline ends are 14 bases apart after V is trimmed by 6 bases and J by 2 bases. According to the germline V gene, CDR1 reads SNHLY and CDR2 reads FYNNEI. Separate from the roughly 700-subject first cohort, the validation cohort of around 130 subjects was the group to which the donors belonged. Library prep was done by the immunoSEQ multiplex PCR assay. The authors processed their data as follows. To diagnose cytomegalovirus status from the catalog of TCR beta chain sequences, a statistical classification framework was built. TCRdb's version of the immuneACCESS table is confined to in-frame rearrangements and falls short of the full clone set. An unresolved V gene accounts for under half of the shortfall where checked; the remainder is of unknown origin. The V and J calls and clone size come from that table; D and trimming were worked out from the DNA. This sample gives over 100,000 clones in total; 85% to 90% of them show up just once. The ten largest make up over 3% of the sample.

This clone turned up a few times. The target of this receptor is not known. Base qualities are missing; no much larger clone stands one base away. The sample taken for sequencing was PBMCs. The clonotype originates from a man aged 25 to 40 in good health and CMV-seronegative. The chain uses TRBV2 and TRBJ2-7; the D gene is perhaps TRBD2, on 5 matching bases. The CDR3 reads CASSTRTGPYEQYF. The nucleotide sequence reads TGTGCCAGCAGCACTAGGACGGGCCCCTACGAGCAGTACTTC.